This record looks at one T cell receptor beta chain sequence and its context. This CDR3 contains 13 residues. Germline CDR1 is DFQATT and CDR2 is SNEGSKA (reference sequence). V was pared by 3 bases and J by 13 bases, with 9 bases of the junction left unmatched. For the second PCR, which ran for about 7 to 11 cycles, a sample-barcoded 5' primer and a J-beta primer mix were used. Each cDNA molecule received a tag from a template-switch adaptor that had 12 random nucleotides. TCRdb ran MiXCR on the 5' RACE reads and lists one entry per CDR3 protein. This table holds over 1,500,000 distinct CDR3 sequences, roughly 49% found once. The sample originates from a study of blood T cells in healthy people across ages.

This receptor was taken from a woman aged 35 to 49 in good health. V and J are TRBV20-1 and TRBJ1-1; 12 nucleotides agree with TRBD1. The sample taken for sequencing was blood. The CDR3 reads CSARGQGANFGFF. CDR3 bases: TGCAGTGCTAGGGGACAGGGGGCGAATTTCGGTTTCTTT.